The 29 T cell receptor beta chains listed next were all sequenced from one sample in a study of cytomegalovirus exposure and HLA in healthy donors. Amplification used 60 Vbeta primers and 13 Jbeta primers. Clones were sequenced by immunoSEQ multiplex PCR, and TCRdb holds only the in-frame ones, with some missing. Here the sample spans 100,000 to 150,000 clones, roughly 82% being singletons. The sequenced material came from PBMCs. All receptors come from a human donor in good health.

This chain joins TRBV14 and TRBJ2-7; D is perhaps TRBD2 (5 bases). V was clipped by 4 bases and J by 6 bases, with 13 bases between them. The CDR3 runs to 13 residues. Germline CDR1 SGHDN, CDR2 FVKESK. CDR3 residues: CASSLGLGSEQYF. The CDR3 DNA is TGTGCCAGCAGCCTCGGCCTGGGGAGCGAGCAGTACTTC.

The chain has TRBV29-1 and TRBJ2-2; TRBD2 matches 14 bases. CDR1 and CDR2 from the germline V gene are SQVTM and ANQGSEA. The CDR3 runs to 19 residues. V dropped 6 bases and J dropped 1; count of bases not matched to a gene: 13. CDR3 DNA sequence: TGCAGCGTCCTGAAAAGGAGGGGACTAGCGGGAGAGAACACCGGGGAGCTGTTTTTT. It is translated as CSVLKRRGLAGENTGELFF.

The chain uses TRBV9 and TRBJ2-7; 15 bases align to TRBD2. The germline gives CDR1 SGDLS, CDR2 YYNGEE. The CDR3 totals 17 residues. The junction had 10 bases not matched to a gene; V was cut back by 5 bases and J by 4 bases. The CDR3 region has the DNA TGTGCCAGCAGTTCTGGACTAGCGGGAGGGGAATTGTACGAGCAGTACTTC. As protein: CASSSGLAGGELYEQYF.

The V gene is TRBV11-2, the J gene TRBJ2-1; weak D call: TRBD2 (6 bases). The CDR3 is 18 amino acids. The germline V gene has CDR1 SGHAT and CDR2 FQNNGV. V lost 5 bases and J lost 7, with 27 bases in between. The CDR3 region has the DNA TGTGCCAGCAGCCACCTTAGGAGGGCGGATAGAACTGGGAATGAGCAGTTCTTC. Translating gives CASSHLRRADRTGNEQFF.

CDR3 loop: CASSIAGTDTQYF. The CDR3 DNA reads as TGTGCCAGTAGTATAGCTGGCACAGATACGCAGTATTTT. The chain has TRBV19 and TRBJ2-3, with unresolved D. Germline CDR1 LNHDA, CDR2 SQIVND (reference sequence). The CDR3 loop spans 13 amino acids. Trimming removed 1 base at V and 1 base at J, with 3 bases between.

This clone has just a few counts. The chain couples TRBV11-2 to TRBJ1-1; 7 nucleotides align to TRBD1. This CDR3 spans 14 amino acids. The germline CDR1 and CDR2 sequences are SGHAT and FQNNGV. V shed 8 bases, J shed 1 base, and the junction held 7 bases outside the gene matches. CDR3 in amino acids: CASQRGRENTEAFF. The CDR3 coding sequence is TGTGCCAGCCAGAGGGGGCGCGAGAACACTGAAGCTTTCTTT.

This chain links TRBV7-9 with TRBJ1-1; 7 bases agree with TRBD1. This CDR3 has 14 amino acids. Germline V gene lookup returns CDR1 SEHNR and CDR2 FQNEAQ (reference sequence). V dropped 5 bases and J dropped 2; count of bases not matched to a gene: 5. The CDR3 DNA is TGTGCCAGCAGCCCGAACAGGGGCAACACTGAAGCTTTCTTT. It encodes CASSPNRGNTEAFF. The full variable domain, rest sourced from reference TRBV7-9 and TRBJ1-1, is DTGVSQNPRHKITKRGQNVTFRCDPISEHNRLYWYRQTLGQGPEFLTYFQNEAQLEKSRLLSDRFSAERPKGSFSTLEIQRTEQGDSAMYLCASSPNRGNTEAFFGQGTRLTVV.

The CDR3 DNA reads as TGTGCCAGCAGTTCCAAACGCGCGGGAGGATACTACAATGAGCAGTTCTTC. Translation gives CASSSKRAGGYYNEQFF. V usage is TRBV28 and J usage is TRBJ2-1, with 8 bases lining up with TRBD2. The germline V gene has CDR1 MDHEN and CDR2 SYDVKM. The CDR3 is 17 residues long. Trimming took 4 bases from V and 3 from J; bases not matched to a gene: 11.

The chain uses TRBV6-5 and TRBJ1-1; D gene unclear. The germline V and J ends were trimmed by 8 bases and 0 bases, with 10 bases remaining between them. This CDR3 comprises 13 residues. Germline V gene lookup returns CDR1 MNHEY and CDR2 SVGAGI. CDR3 protein: CASAAGMNTEAFF. CDR3 bases: TGTGCCAGCGCGGCGGGAATGAACACTGAAGCTTTCTTT.

In its sample, this clone was seen a few times. The chain has TRBV7-3 and TRBJ2-1; no clear D gene. This CDR3 is 15 amino acids long. In germline, CDR1 is SGHTA, CDR2 FQGTGA. V was cut by 5 bases and J by 5 bases, with 16 bases left in between. The CDR3 coding sequence is TGTGCCAGCAGCGCGTACCACGCAACCAACAATGAGCAGTTCTTC. This gives the protein CASSAYHATNNEQFF.

This clone was recorded only once. CDR3 region: CASNSLAGGPNEQFF. The CDR3 DNA reads TGTGCCAGTAACTCCCTAGCGGGAGGGCCAAATGAGCAGTTCTTC. This chain connects TRBV19 to TRBJ2-1; TRBD2 agrees at 12 bases. Germline V gene lookup returns CDR1 LNHDA and CDR2 SQIVND (reference sequence). The CDR3 is 15 amino acids. V dropped 7 bases and J dropped 7; count of bases not matched to a gene: 8.

The chain employs TRBV18 and TRBJ2-7; 7 bases line up with TRBD1. Germline CDR1 is KGHSH and CDR2 is LQKENI. J lost 6 bases, V lost 0 bases, and 11 bases had no gene match. This CDR3 is built from 16 residues. CDR3 in amino acids: CASSPPILTGKGEQYF. In DNA, the CDR3 is TGTGCCAGCTCACCACCCATTTTGACAGGGAAGGGCGAGCAGTACTTC.

The J gene is TRBJ2-7, the V gene TRBV19, with TRBD2 identical over 9 bases. The germline CDR1 and CDR2 sequences are LNHDA and SQIVND (reference sequence). Germline trimming cut 4 bases from V and 3 bases from J; bases unmatched to any gene: 1. This CDR3 is 13 amino acids long. CDR3 DNA: TGTGCCAGTAGTAAGACTAGCGGCTACGAGCAGTACTTC. Translated, it gives CASSKTSGYEQYF.

The gene calls are TRBV28 and TRBJ2-1; possibly TRBD1 for D (5 bases). The CDR3 runs to 12 residues. Germline assignment: CDR1 MDHEN and CDR2 SYDVKM. V shed 4 bases and J shed 8 bases, with 9 bases lying between them. CDR3 sequence (DNA): TGTGCCAGCAGTTCAAAGGGGTATGAGCAGTTCTTC. It translates to CASSSKGYEQFF.

The genes are TRBV5-6 and TRBJ2-2, with D tentatively TRBD1 (6 bases). This CDR3 is 14 amino acids long. The germline V and J ends were trimmed by 1 base and 5 bases, with 9 bases remaining between them. Germline values: CDR1 SGHDT, CDR2 YYEEEE. DNA for the CDR3: TGTGCCAGCAGCTTGTCAGGGGTTACCGGGGAGCTGTTTTTT. Protein sequence: CASSLSGVTGELFF.

The chain joins TRBV7-9 to TRBJ2-5, with 7 bases lining up with TRBD2. After removal of 3 bases from V and 1 base from J, the junction contained 2 bases not matched to a gene. CDR1 and CDR2 from the germline V gene are SEHNR and FQNEAQ (reference sequence). This CDR3 is built from 14 residues. The DNA for the CDR3 is TGTGCCAGCAGCTTCCGGGAGGTCCAAGAGACCCAGTACTTC. Protein: CASSFREVQETQYF.

A few counts support this clone. The chain has TRBV10-3 and TRBJ2-4, with a tentative D call TRBD2 (5 bases). Trimming pared 0 bases from V and 1 base from J, leaving 10 bases between. Germline-derived CDR1 and CDR2 are ENHRY and SYGVKD. The CDR3 runs 16 residues. The CDR3 nucleotides are TGTGCCATCAGTGAGTCGGATGAGGGCGCCAAAAACATTCAGTACTTC. It encodes CAISESDEGAKNIQYF.

The J gene is TRBJ1-1, the V gene TRBV2; the D gene is possibly TRBD1 (6 bases). The CDR3 contains 15 residues. The germline gives CDR1 SNHLY, CDR2 FYNNEI. Trimming shortened V by 5 bases and J by 0 bases, and 13 bases separated the two germline ends. CDR3 amino acids: CASSTRGGVNTEAFF. CDR3 bases: TGTGCCAGCAGTACAAGGGGGGGGGTGAACACTGAAGCTTTCTTT.

Note on this clone: The junction does not match germline at one end; this may be a read error. This chain links TRBV10-3 with TRBJ2-1; a weak D match, TRBD1 (6 bases). The germline V gene has CDR1 ENHRY and CDR2 SYGVKD. The CDR3 is made up of 11 amino acids. CDR3 protein: CAISEGTGQVF. DNA of the CDR3: TGTGCCATCAGTGAAGGCACAGGGCAGGTCTTC.

V and J are TRBV11-2 and TRBJ1-3; D ambiguous. CDR3 length: 17 amino acids. Trimming took 3 bases from V and 0 from J, leaving 15 bases between them. From germline, CDR1 is SGHAT and CDR2 FQNNGV. The CDR3: CASSLGGQESSGNTIYF. The CDR3 DNA reads as TGTGCCAGCAGCTTGGGCGGGCAGGAGAGCTCTGGAAACACCATATATTTT. The full variable domain, in which reference TRBV11-2 and TRBJ1-3 provide the parts outside the CDR3, is EAGVAQSPRYKIIEKRQSVAFWCNPISGHATLYWYQQILGQGPKLLIQFQNNGVVDDSQLPKDRFSAERLKGVDSTLKIQPAKLEDSAVYLCASSLGGQESSGNTIYFGEGSWLTVV.

The gene calls are TRBV2 and TRBJ2-6; tentative D call: TRBD2 (6 bases). Germline CDR1 reads SNHLY; CDR2 reads FYNNEI. Trimming stripped 6 bases from V and 0 bases from J, with 9 bases between. This CDR3 comprises 15 residues. CDR3 bases: TGTGCCAGCAGGGGACTGCTCTCTGGGGCCAACGTCCTGACTTTC. It yields the protein CASRGLLSGANVLTF.

V is TRBV2 and J is TRBJ1-1, with 7 bases identical to TRBD1. Germline V gene sequence: CDR1 SNHLY, CDR2 FYNNEI. The CDR3 contains 12 residues. V was pared by 6 bases and J by 4 bases, with 2 bases of the junction left unmatched. CDR3 residues: CASRQGGTEAFF. The CDR3 region has the DNA TGTGCCAGCAGGCAGGGGGGCACTGAAGCTTTCTTT.

About this clone itself: At one end the junction does not follow the germline gene, possibly because of a read error. V gene TRBV6-1 combines with J gene TRBJ1-2; 10 bases are shared with TRBD1. Looked up from germline, CDR1 is MNHNS and CDR2 is SASEGT. The CDR3 sequence is 16 residues long. The CDR3 here is CASGEVGTGVIYGYTF. DNA of the CDR3: TGTGCCAGCGGTGAAGTAGGGACAGGGGTAATTTATGGCTACACCTTC.

The CDR3 DNA reads as TGTGCCAGCAGCTTAGGATTAGGAACAGGGGGTTATGAAAAACTGTTTTTT. It codes for CASSLGLGTGGYEKLFF. This chain links TRBV7-9 with TRBJ1-4; 8 nucleotides agree with TRBD1. The CDR3 contains 17 residues. The ends lost 1 base at V and 6 bases at J; junction bases unmatched: 10. CDR1 and CDR2 from the germline V gene are SEHNR and FQNEAQ (reference sequence).

This clone was found a few times. The chain links TRBV28 to TRBJ2-2; D possibly corresponds to TRBD1 (5 bases). CDR1 is MDHEN and CDR2 is SYDVKM in the germline V gene. The ends were cut back, 5 bases at V and 2 bases at J, with 9 bases in the middle. The CDR3 consists of 14 residues. The CDR3 DNA is TGTGCCAGCAGTAACAGGTACAACACCGGGGAGCTGTTTTTT. Its translation is CASSNRYNTGELFF. The full variable domain, rest sourced from reference TRBV28 and TRBJ2-2, is DVKVTQSSRYLVKRTGEKVFLECVQDMDHENMFWYRQDPGLGLRLIYFSYDVKMKEKGDIPEGYSVSREKKERFSLILESASTNQTSMYLCASSNRYNTGELFFGEGSRLTVL.

This chain links TRBV5-4 with TRBJ2-7; TRBD2 agrees at 9 bases. The J call may be in error: the DNA end matches TRBJ2-5 better. In germline, CDR1 is SGHNT, CDR2 YYREEE (reference sequence). This CDR3 contains 15 residues. CDR3 DNA sequence: TGTGCCAGCAGCTTGGGCGGGAGGGCCGGGGAGACCCAGTACTTC. As protein: CASSLGGRAGETQYF.

CDR3: CASSYPGQGNTGELFF. CDR3 coding DNA: TGTGCCAGCAGTTACCCGGGACAGGGTAACACCGGGGAGCTGTTTTTT. The chain is built from TRBV6-5 and TRBJ2-2, with 9 bases lining up with TRBD1. Germline V CDR1 and CDR2: MNHEY, SVGAGI. This CDR3 region has 16 residues. The ends lost 2 bases at V and 2 bases at J; junction bases unmatched: 3.

This clone was recorded only once. The rearrangement uses TRBV4-2 and TRBJ2-1, with 9 bases lining up with TRBD2. CDR3 length: 15 residues. The germline CDR1 and CDR2 sequences are LGHNA and YNFKEQ. The ends lost 4 bases at V and 7 bases at J; junction bases unmatched: 8. CDR3 bases: TGTGCCAGCAGCCTCCTGGCGGGAGGGACAAATGAGCAGTTCTTC. This codes for CASSLLAGGTNEQFF.

This chain joins TRBV5-1 and TRBJ1-5; 9 bases map to TRBD1. V was clipped by 1 base and J by 5 bases; unmatched bases: 10. The CDR3 covers 17 residues. Germline V gives CDR1 SGHRS, CDR2 YFSETQ. CDR3 amino acids: CASSLRPQTGGYQPQHF. Here the CDR3 DNA reads TGCGCCAGCAGCTTGAGGCCCCAGACAGGGGGTTATCAGCCCCAGCATTTT.